This T cell receptor (beta chain) derives from a study of early T cells in non-severe SARS-CoV-2 infection (dated by TCRdb to the early 2020s). At the level of the whole study: Bulk RNA from unsorted whole blood was used for TCR sequencing, so alpha and beta chains could not be paired. Overall study outcomes, separate from this receptor: VDJdb matching was skewed toward anti-spike CD8 responses, so virus-specific expansions were likely underestimated and private and CD4 specificities were missed.

About this clonotype itself: This clone's antigen is unknown. No base quality values were provided; no much bigger clone lies one nucleotide off.

The library was made by 5' RACE. The instrument was a NextSeq 500. To correct for sequencing error and PCR bias, the TCR library protocol tagged individual cDNA molecules with unique molecular identifiers. Sequencing covered both TCR alpha and beta chains, and within each sample the abundances of alpha and beta sequences were tightly co-correlated. The published analysis was carried out like this. V gene, J gene and CDR3 annotation of TCR sequences was performed with Decombinator V4. TCRs were defined as expanded if a significant change between any two time points was detected under a Poisson model with p below 0.0001. TCR abundances were normalised to the total number of TCRs sequenced in each sample and reported as counts per million. TRAV1-2 paired with TRAJ12, TRAJ20 or TRAJ33 defined MAIT TCRs, while TRAV10 paired with TRAJ18 defined iNKT TCRs. VDJdb, accessed 1 November 2021, was searched for CMV, EBV and SARS-CoV-2 annotated TCRs, excluding TCRs annotated for multiple antigens. Using fastp at Q25 and MiXCR, TCRdb reprocessed the public reads and kept productive beta chains. Entries that share a CDR3 protein sequence are merged under the most common genes and DNA. None of the V and J calls come from the authors' own analysis; TCRdb made them. Within this sample are around 67,000 distinct CDR3 sequences, with around 10% of them counted one time only. In total, the top ten clones hold 5.7% of the sample.

Relative to germline, V is 8 bases shorter and J is 4 bases shorter, with 11 bases between their ends. CDR1 SQVTM and CDR2 ANQGSEA were looked up in the germline V gene. The CDR3 runs 11 residues from the cysteine to the phenylalanine. Solely the CDR3 DNA is kept, with 33 bases framed from the first base. The study was a case-control design nested within a healthcare worker cohort in London, UK, with weekly nasopharyngeal swab PCR tests and blood sampling. Between 23 and 31 March 2020, the week of the UK lockdown, healthcare workers were enrolled and then followed up weekly for as long as 16 weeks. The chain links TRBV29-1 with TRBJ2-5; no confident D gene assignment can be made. This receptor was obtained from an adult who was a healthcare worker with PCR-confirmed SARS-CoV-2 infection or an uninfected control (not recorded which). The sequencing used whole blood, collected at baseline. The nucleotide sequence reads as follows: TGCAGCTTGAGAAAGGGAGAGACCCAGTACTTC. Its product reads: CSLRKGETQYF.